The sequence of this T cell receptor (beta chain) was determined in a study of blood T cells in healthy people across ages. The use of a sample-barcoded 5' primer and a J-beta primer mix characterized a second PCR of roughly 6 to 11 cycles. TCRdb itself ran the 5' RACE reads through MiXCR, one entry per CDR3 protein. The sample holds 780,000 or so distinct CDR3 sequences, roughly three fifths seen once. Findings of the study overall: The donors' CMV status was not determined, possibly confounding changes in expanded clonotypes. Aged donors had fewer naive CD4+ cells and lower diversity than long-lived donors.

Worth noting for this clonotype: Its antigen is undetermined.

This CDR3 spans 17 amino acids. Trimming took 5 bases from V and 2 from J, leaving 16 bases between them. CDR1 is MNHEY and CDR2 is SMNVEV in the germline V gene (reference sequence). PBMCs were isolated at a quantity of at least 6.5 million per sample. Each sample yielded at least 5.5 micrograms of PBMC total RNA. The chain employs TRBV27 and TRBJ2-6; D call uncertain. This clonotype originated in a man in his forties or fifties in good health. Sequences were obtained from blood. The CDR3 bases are TGTGCCAGCAGTCCAACCGTAGGGTTTGCTGGGGCCAACGTCCTGACTTTC. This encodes CASSPTVGFAGANVLTF.